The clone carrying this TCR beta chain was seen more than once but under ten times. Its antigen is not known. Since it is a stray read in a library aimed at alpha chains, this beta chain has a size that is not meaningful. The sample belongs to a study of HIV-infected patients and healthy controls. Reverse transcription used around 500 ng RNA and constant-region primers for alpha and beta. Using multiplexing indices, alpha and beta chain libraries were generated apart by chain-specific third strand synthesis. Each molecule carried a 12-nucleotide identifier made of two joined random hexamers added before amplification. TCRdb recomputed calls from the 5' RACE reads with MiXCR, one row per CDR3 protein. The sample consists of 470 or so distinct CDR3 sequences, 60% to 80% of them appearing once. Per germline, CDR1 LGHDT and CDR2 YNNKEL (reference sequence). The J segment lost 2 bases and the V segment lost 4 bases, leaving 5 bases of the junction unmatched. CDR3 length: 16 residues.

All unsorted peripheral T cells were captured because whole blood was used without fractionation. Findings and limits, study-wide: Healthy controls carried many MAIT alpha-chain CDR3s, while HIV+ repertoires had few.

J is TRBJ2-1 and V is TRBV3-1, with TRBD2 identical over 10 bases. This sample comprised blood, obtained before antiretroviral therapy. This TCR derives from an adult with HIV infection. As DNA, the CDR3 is TGTGCCAGCAGCCCATTAGCGGGAGGAGCCTACAATGAGCAGTTCTTC. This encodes CASSPLAGGAYNEQFF.